The 10 T cell receptor beta chains in this list originate from one sample, sequenced in a study of PD-L1 blockade in urothelial cancer. TCRdb's copy holds only in-frame clones and misses some; the assay was immunoSEQ multiplex PCR. Seen here are roughly 60,000 clones, over 75% observed once, and the top ten hold 3.5% to 4.5%. Material: PBMCs, obtained around atezolizumab (anti-PD-L1) treatment. These receptor sequences come from an older man with urothelial cancer.

CDR3 DNA sequence: TGTGCCAGCAGTGTCTCACGGGTAGTTTCCGAGCAGTACTTC. Translated: CASSVSRVVSEQYF. The V gene is TRBV2, the J gene TRBJ2-7, with unresolved D. The CDR3 spans 14 residues. Trimming left V 4 bases short and J 6 bases short, with 16 bases between. Germline CDR1 is SNHLY and CDR2 is FYNNEI. Drawing the rest from reference TRBV2 and TRBJ2-7, the complete variable domain is EPEVTQTPSHQVTQMGQEVILRCVPISNHLYFYWYRQILGQKVEFLVSFYNNEISEKSEIFDDQFSVERPDGSNFTLKIRSTKLEDSAMYFCASSVSRVVSEQYFGPGTRLTVT.

The V and J genes are TRBV29-1 and TRBJ2-4; the D is unclear. V dropped 4 bases and J dropped 6 bases, with 10 bases sitting between them. The CDR3 has 12 amino acids. The germline V gene has CDR1 SQVTM and CDR2 ANQGSEA. The CDR3 loop reads CSVAPPGNIQYF. The CDR3 DNA sequence: TGCAGCGTTGCCCCCCCCGGAAACATTCAGTACTTC. The variable domain in full, completed from reference TRBV29-1 and TRBJ2-4, reads SAVISQKPSRDICQRGTSLTIQCQVDSQVTMMFWYRQQPGQSLTLIATANQGSEATYESGFVIDKFPISRPNLTFSTLTVSNMSPEDSSIYLCSVAPPGNIQYFGAGTRLSVL.

This rearrangement joins TRBV27 to TRBJ2-1; D might be TRBD2 (5 bases). The CDR3 sequence is 13 residues long. Between the trimmed V and J ends, which lost 8 bases and 8 bases, there was a span of 16 bases. Germline V gives CDR1 MNHEY, CDR2 SMNVEV (reference sequence). Written as DNA, the CDR3 is TGTGCCAGCCGGGCCCTAGGAGGCGATGAGCAGTTCTTC. It specifies CASRALGGDEQFF.

This clone occurred a few times. The chain has TRBV18 and TRBJ1-5; 8 bases are a match to TRBD1. V gave up 3 bases and J gave up 11 bases; unmatched junction bases: 6. The CDR3 is 13 amino acids. The germline CDR1 and CDR2 sequences are KGHSH and LQKENI. As DNA, the CDR3 is TGTGCCAGCTCACCGTACGGGGACAGGACCCAGCATTTT. Its translation is CASSPYGDRTQHF.

The V call is TRBV7-8, the J call TRBJ2-6, with D unresolved. Germline V gene sequence: CDR1 SGHVS, CDR2 FQNEAQ. Trimming removed 5 bases at V and 4 bases at J, with 9 bases between. There are 14 residues in the CDR3. The DNA for the CDR3 is TGTGCCAGCAGCCGATCTACCGGGGCCAACGTCCTGACTTTC. It yields the protein CASSRSTGANVLTF.

This clone turned up a few times. This sequence joins TRBV6-7 and TRBJ1-1; D gene uncertain. TRBV6-7 qualifies as an ORF whose function is uncertain. The CDR3 spans 14 residues. The V end lost 4 bases, the J end lost 0 bases, and 9 bases lay between the germline ends. The CDR3 is CASSWLSVNTEAFF. CDR3 sequence (DNA): TGTGCCAGCAGTTGGTTATCAGTGAACACTGAAGCTTTCTTT.

The chain employs TRBV9 and TRBJ1-3, with no clear D. The CDR3 runs to 15 residues. V lost 5 bases to trimming and J lost 0 bases, with 12 bases between them. Per the germline V gene, CDR1 is SGDLS and CDR2 is YYNGEE. Here the CDR3 DNA reads TGTGCCAGCAGGCCGAGGGCAGACTCTGGAAACACCATATATTTT. Translation: CASRPRADSGNTIYF.

The V gene is TRBV6-5, the J gene TRBJ1-6; TRBD1 matches at 7 bases. Germline values: CDR1 MNHEY, CDR2 SVGAGI. V lost 7 bases, J lost 5 bases, and 5 bases stayed unmatched. This CDR3 comprises 14 residues. CDR3 in DNA: TGTGCCAGCAACTACAGGGGAGATAATTCACCCCTCCACTTT. This codes for CASNYRGDNSPLHF.

This clone was seen a handful of times. In nucleotides, the CDR3 is TGTGCCAGCAGTCACACAGGGAGCACTGAAGCTTTCTTT. It translates to CASSHTGSTEAFF. This chain uses TRBV25-1 with TRBJ1-1; possible D gene TRBD1, 6 bases. The CDR3 is made up of 13 amino acids. CDR1 MGHDK and CDR2 SYGVNS come from the germline V gene. V gave up 5 bases and J gave up 4 bases, with 11 bases separating them.

J is TRBJ2-5 and V is TRBV18; TRBD1 matches at 7 bases. The CDR3 is made up of 16 amino acids. CDR1 is KGHSH and CDR2 is LQKENI in the germline V gene. The trim removed 2 bases at V and 2 bases at J, leaving 8 bases unmatched. CDR3 sequence reads: CASSPKQGQLQETQYF. As DNA, the CDR3 is TGTGCCAGCTCACCAAAACAGGGACAGCTACAAGAGACCCAGTACTTC.